This T cell receptor beta chain was sequenced during a study of blood T cell repertoires in COVID-19. In the study overall: Samples came from the United States, Italy and Spain, spanning acute and convalescent COVID-19. T cells, B-cell-depleted T cells, or PBMCs supplied cDNA or gDNA.

Authors' data handling: Scientists estimated how many nucleated cells there were by amplifying reference gene primers. Profiling relied on immunoSEQ multiplex PCR, and the TCRdb table lists in-frame clones only, not all of them. That table gives V, J and clone size, and the DNA gave D and trimming. The top ten clones hold approximately 15% of a sample with just under 90,000 clones, roughly 70% of them seen once. The germline V gene encodes CDR1 MNHEY and CDR2 SVGAGI. The CDR3 covers 16 residues. V was trimmed by 2 bases and J by 1 base, leaving 14 bases between them. This sequence was found in a woman older than 75 with acute or convalescent COVID-19. Sequencing was performed on peripheral blood. This sequence joins TRBV6-5 and TRBJ1-1; possibly TRBD1 for D (5 bases). The CDR3 reads CASSYGRTTSNTEAFF. CDR3 bases: TGTGCCAGCAGTTACGGGAGGACAACGTCGAACACTGAAGCTTTCTTT.